A single sample gave rise to the 21 T cell receptor beta chains below, sequenced in a study of blood T cell repertoires in COVID-19. The protocol was immunoSEQ multiplex PCR, while the TCRdb copy is restricted to in-frame clones and leaves out a portion. The sample holds some 30,000 clones; 75% to 85% are singletons and the top ten take 13%. Sequencing used peripheral blood. The source is a human donor in a cohort sampled during active COVID-19.

The V and J genes are TRBV6-6 and TRBJ2-1, with 9 bases fitting TRBD2. Germline lookup yields CDR1 MNHNY and CDR2 SVGAGI (reference sequence). CDR3 length: 15 residues. V shed 6 bases and J 9 bases; nucleotides not matched to a gene: 12. CDR3 sequence: CASSRGGLAGSEQFF. CDR3 DNA sequence: TGTGCCAGCAGCCGCGGCGGGCTAGCGGGGTCTGAGCAGTTCTTC.

The gene calls are TRBV19 and TRBJ1-6, with TRBD1 matching 7 bases. Germline V gene lookup returns CDR1 LNHDA and CDR2 SQIVND (reference sequence). V was pared by 4 bases and J by 5 bases, with 5 bases of the junction left unmatched. CDR3 length: 15 amino acids. The CDR3 region has the DNA TGTGCCAGTAGTAGCGACAGGGTCAATAATTCACCCCTCCACTTT. Protein sequence: CASSSDRVNNSPLHF.

This chain joins TRBV7-7 and TRBJ2-1; 11 nucleotides line up with TRBD1. The V gene's germline CDR1 is SSHAT and CDR2 FNYEAQ (reference sequence). The CDR3 spans 16 residues. The V gene end was trimmed by 5 bases and the J gene end by 4 bases; junction bases not matched to a gene: 7. Here the CDR3 reads CASSIGQGARYNEQFF. CDR3 sequence (DNA): TGTGCCAGCAGCATTGGACAGGGGGCACGTTACAATGAGCAGTTCTTC.

V is TRBV10-3 and J is TRBJ1-1; D is uncertain. The CDR3 length is 13 residues. V was cut by 10 bases and J by 7 bases, with 19 bases left in between. Germline CDR1 reads ENHRY; CDR2 reads SYGVKD. The CDR3 sequence: CATHPVERSEAFF. DNA of the CDR3: TGTGCCACCCATCCGGTGGAGAGAAGTGAAGCTTTCTTT.

This chain connects TRBV19 to TRBJ2-5; 12 nucleotides line up with TRBD1. Unmatched junction bases numbered 8, after V lost 7 bases and J lost 5 bases. The CDR3 spans 15 residues. Germline V gives CDR1 LNHDA, CDR2 SQIVND (reference sequence). The CDR3 spells CASTPGTGGLETQYF. The CDR3 DNA is TGTGCCAGTACCCCCGGGACAGGGGGCCTTGAGACCCAGTACTTC.

The chain combines TRBV30 with TRBJ1-2; 7 positions match TRBD1. The V gene end was trimmed by 2 bases and the J gene end by 4 bases; junction bases not matched to a gene: 4. CDR1 is GTSNPN, CDR2 SVGIG, per germline (reference sequence). CDR3 length equals 13 residues. The CDR3 bases are TGTGCCTGGAGTAGGGACAGACCCTATGGCTACACCTTC. Translation gives CAWSRDRPYGYTF.

The genes are TRBV4-3 and TRBJ2-2; TRBD2 agrees at 15 bases. The CDR3 loop spans 18 amino acids. CDR1 and CDR2 from the germline V gene are LGHNA and YSLEER. After removal of 1 base from V and 6 bases from J, the junction contained 6 bases not matched to a gene. The CDR3 spells CASSQVRTSGGAAGELFF. CDR3 DNA sequence: TGCGCCAGCAGCCAAGTGAGGACTAGCGGGGGGGCCGCCGGGGAGCTGTTTTTT.

The chain has TRBV7-9 and TRBJ1-3, with 9 positions matching TRBD1. The V and J ends lost 2 bases and 0 bases, in that order; junction bases with no gene match: 5. The CDR3 length is 17 residues. From germline, CDR1 is SEHNR and CDR2 FQNEAQ (reference sequence). CDR3 DNA: TGTGCCAGCAGCTTAACACCGACAGGGGGCTCTGGAAACACCATATATTTT. Its translation: CASSLTPTGGSGNTIYF.

V is TRBV11-3 and J is TRBJ2-3, with 11 bases identical to TRBD2. V lost 0 bases to trimming and J lost 1 base; unmatched junction nucleotides: 3. The CDR3 consists of 17 residues. Germline lookup yields CDR1 SGHNT and CDR2 YENEEA. The CDR3 loop is CASSLDSGGAGTDTQYF. The CDR3 DNA follows: TGTGCCAGCAGCTTAGATAGCGGGGGGGCCGGCACAGATACGCAGTATTTT. Filled out from reference TRBV11-3 and TRBJ2-3, the complete variable domain reads EAGVVQSPRYKIIEKKQPVAFWCNPISGHNTLYWYLQNLGQGPELLIRYENEEAVDDSQLPKDRFSAERLKGVDSTLKIQPAELGDSAVYLCASSLDSGGAGTDTQYFGPGTRLTVL.

This chain uses TRBV6-5 with TRBJ2-7, with D possibly matching TRBD2 (7 bases). The germline gives CDR1 MNHEY, CDR2 SVGAGI. V shed 0 bases and J shed 3 bases, with 15 bases lying between them. The CDR3 length is 16 residues. The CDR3 is CASSYSLYGGLYEQYF. In DNA, the CDR3 is TGTGCCAGCAGTTACTCGTTATACGGGGGGCTCTACGAGCAGTACTTC.

The V and J genes are TRBV18 and TRBJ2-7, with TRBD1 as a possible D gene (7 bases). The CDR3 totals 14 residues. Germline V gene data show CDR1 as KGHSH and CDR2 as LQKENI. Trimming left V 5 bases short and J 2 bases short, with 13 bases between. CDR3 sequence reads: CASSGAGGPYEQYF. The CDR3 coding sequence is TGTGCCAGCTCAGGGGCAGGGGGGCCCTACGAGCAGTACTTC. Based on the CDR3 plus reference TRBV18 and TRBJ2-7, the full variable domain is NAGVMQNPRHLVRRRGQEARLRCSPMKGHSHVYWYRQLPEEGLKFMVYLQKENIIDESGMPKERFSAEFPKEGPSILRIQQVVRGDSAAYFCASSGAGGPYEQYFGPGTRLTVT.

J is TRBJ2-7 and V is TRBV5-6; D is unclear. CDR3 length equals 14 residues. Germline V gives CDR1 SGHDT, CDR2 YYEEEE. V was trimmed by 0 bases and J by 3 bases, leaving 10 bases between them. DNA for the CDR3: TGTGCCAGCAGCTTGGGCCTGCGAAACTACGAGCAGTACTTC. Translating gives CASSLGLRNYEQYF.

This clone was seen just once. V and J are TRBV5-5 and TRBJ2-3; 7 nucleotides agree with TRBD1. V shed 0 bases, J shed 0 bases, and the junction held 4 bases outside the gene matches. This CDR3 comprises 16 residues. Germline-derived CDR1 and CDR2 are SGHKS and YYEKEE (reference sequence). CDR3 bases: TGTGCCAGCAGCTTGGTTAAGGGACAGAGCACAGATACGCAGTATTTT. Protein sequence: CASSLVKGQSTDTQYF.

This clone was found once. This chain connects TRBV7-2 to TRBJ2-5, with D possibly TRBD1 on 6 matching bases. V gave up 6 bases and J gave up 5 bases, with 13 bases separating them. Germline V gives CDR1 SGHTA, CDR2 FQGNSA. The CDR3 consists of 13 residues. The CDR3 coding sequence is TGTGCCAGCAGTTTGGGGGCCGGGGAGACCCAGTACTTC. This codes for CASSLGAGETQYF.

V gene TRBV29-1 combines with J gene TRBJ1-2; TRBD1 matches 7 bases. Germline assignment: CDR1 SQVTM and CDR2 ANQGSEA. This CDR3 is 12 amino acids long. V shed 5 bases, J shed 5 bases, and the junction held 5 bases outside the gene matches. For the CDR3, the DNA is TGCAGCGTTTCCGGGACAGTTTATGGCTACACCTTC. Translation: CSVSGTVYGYTF.

J is TRBJ1-5 and V is TRBV15; TRBD1 might be the D (5 bases). The germline V gene encodes CDR1 LNHNV and CDR2 YYDKDF (reference sequence). This CDR3 region has 15 residues. Trimming cost V 0 bases and J 3 bases, with 9 bases left between them. CDR3 sequence: CATSRDRGLNQPQHF. In DNA, the CDR3 is TGTGCCACCAGCAGAGACCGGGGACTCAATCAGCCCCAGCATTTT.

The chain has TRBV7-9 and TRBJ2-7, with 12 bases aligning to TRBD2. Germline V gene sequence: CDR1 SEHNR, CDR2 FQNEAQ (reference sequence). The CDR3 is 15 residues long. V trimming: 6 bases; J trimming: 3 bases; junction bases outside the gene matches: 6. For the CDR3, the DNA is TGTGCCAGCAGAAGACTAGCGGGGGCGCGCTACGAGCAGTACTTC. Its protein is CASRRLAGARYEQYF.

The chain couples TRBV7-8 to TRBJ2-5, with TRBD1 identical over 7 bases. Germline CDR1 and CDR2: SGHVS and FQNEAQ. The CDR3 consists of 13 residues. Losses at the gene ends were 5 bases for V and 4 bases for J; bases not matched to a gene: 4. The CDR3 coding sequence is TGTGCCAGCAGCAGGGGGCTCCGAGAGACCCAGTACTTC. Its protein is CASSRGLRETQYF.

The chain is built from TRBV13 and TRBJ1-6; TRBD1 aligns across 7 bases. V shed 3 bases, J shed 7 bases, and the junction held 9 bases outside the gene matches. Per germline, CDR1 PRHDT and CDR2 FYEKMQ (reference sequence). The CDR3 is 16 residues long. This CDR3 reads CASSFLQGTGNSPLHF. In nucleotides, the CDR3 is TGTGCCAGCAGCTTCCTACAGGGGACGGGGAATTCACCCCTCCACTTT.

The chain combines TRBV5-1 with TRBJ2-1; D is undetermined. There are 14 residues in the CDR3. Trimming left V 2 bases short and J 3 bases short, with 9 bases between. From germline, CDR1 is SGHRS and CDR2 YFSETQ. This chain's CDR3 is CASSFETVYNEQFF. CDR3 nucleotides: TGCGCCAGCAGCTTCGAAACTGTCTACAATGAGCAGTTCTTC.

The chain links TRBV18 to TRBJ1-1; perhaps TRBD1 as D (5 bases). Germline loops: CDR1 KGHSH, CDR2 LQKENI. The CDR3 contains 13 residues. Trimming left V 3 bases short and J 1 base short, with 6 bases between. CDR3 residues: CASSPQGNTEAFF. The CDR3 DNA reads as TGTGCCAGCTCACCCCAGGGGAACACTGAAGCTTTCTTT.